This T cell receptor (beta chain) was obtained from a study of shared clonotypes between healthy human individuals. General study results and limits: All-four-donor shared clonotypes had higher generation probabilities than non-shared clonotypes did. In this cohort, only blood was sampled, and tissue repertoires likely differ.

Details on this clone: Its antigen is unknown.

Naive CD8 cells lacked CD45RO, underwent positive selection for CCR7 and left out terminally differentiated effector memory CD45RA+ cells. The CDR3 spans 13 residues. Germline V CDR1 and CDR2: PRHDT, FYEKMQ (reference sequence). V gave up 4 bases and J gave up 8 bases; unmatched junction bases: 7. Measured with immunoSEQ multiplex PCR; TCRdb has only the in-frame clones, and not every one. The sample includes roughly 1,800,000 clones, around 96% of them seen just once. The sequence was obtained from a man aged 18 to 30 in good health. The specimen sequenced was naive CD8+ T cells sorted from blood. The rearrangement joins TRBV13 to TRBJ2-5; 7 nucleotides align to TRBD1. This chain's CDR3 is CASSSGTDLTQYF. CDR3 nucleotide sequence: TGTGCCAGCAGCTCCGGGACAGACTTAACCCAGTACTTC.